This TCR beta chain was observed in a study of OX40 agonist ivuxolimab in advanced cancers. Trimming cost V 1 base and J 3 bases, with 9 bases left between them. Germline loops: CDR1 LNHNV, CDR2 YYDKDF (reference sequence). The CDR3 consists of 14 residues. Overall study findings and caveats: Expanded clones belonging to CD8+ T cells outnumbered, on average, those of CD4+. Clonal expansion among partial responders at 0.1-3.0 mg/kg ranked near the lowest.

The investigators sampled blood at baseline, at cycle 4 day 1, and at cycle 7 day 1. Some clones are missing from TCRdb's copy, which holds only in-frame ones; the method was immunoSEQ multiplex PCR. The sample includes about 20,000 clones, approximately 83% of them seen just once. Worth noting for this clone: Its antigen is as yet unknown.

Sequenced material: CD4+ or CD8+ T cells sorted from blood, taken in a trial of the OX40 agonist ivuxolimab. The chain joins TRBV15 to TRBJ1-2; no clear D. The TCR was taken from an adult with an advanced solid tumor such as melanoma, head and neck, liver or kidney cancer. CDR3 region: CATSRVPLDYGYTF. The CDR3 DNA follows: TGTGCCACCAGCAGAGTACCTCTGGACTATGGCTACACCTTC.